This T cell receptor beta chain was identified in a study of vaccination and CD4 T cells after COVID-19. The study sequenced cultured CD4+ T cell DNA using the Oncomine TCR Beta short-read assay. Via MiXCR, TCRdb re-called the PCR reads, giving one row per CDR3 protein. The sample includes around 20,000 distinct CDR3 sequences, under 30% of them seen just once. As for this clonotype: The antigen is not known.

Documented treatment: 10-day PBMC culture with coronavirus spike peptide pools or control peptides (ViraFEST assay). The length of the CDR3 is 15 residues. V lost 3 bases and J 1 base, leaving 9 bases between the germline ends. Germline-derived CDR1 and CDR2 are KGHSH and LQKENI. The chain couples TRBV18 to TRBJ2-2; the D gene is possibly TRBD1 (5 bases). The sequenced sample was cultured CD4+ T cells from blood. This receptor was taken from a human donor with COVID-19. CDR3 protein: CASSPRQMNTGELFF. The DNA of the CDR3 is TGTGCCAGCTCACCTCGACAGATGAACACCGGGGAGCTGTTTTTT.